The clone carrying this TCR beta chain was seen a single time. V lost 0 bases, J lost 6 bases, and 5 bases lay in between. CDR3 size: 13 residues. Germline V gene sequence: CDR1 MNHEY, CDR2 SMNVEV (reference sequence). This sample was taken from a study of T cell changes during pregnancy in multiple sclerosis. The method was immunoSEQ multiplex PCR; TCRdb's version includes in-frame clones alone and lacks a portion of them. Of under 85,000 clones in the sample, roughly nine tenths are singletons; the top ten hold 0.25% to 0.3%. This chain joins TRBV27 and TRBJ2-2; D call uncertain. This TCR was sampled from a female donor in good health, enrolled as a control in a pregnancy study. Sample: CD4+ T cells from peripheral blood mononuclear cells, taken in the third trimester of pregnancy. The CDR3 DNA reads as TGTGCCAGCAGTTTATCGGCCTCCGGGGAGCTGTTTTTT. Amino acids: CASSLSASGELFF.